A selection of T cell receptor beta chains follows, all from one sample in a study of response to subunit inactivated influenza vaccine. TCRdb re-called the RT-PCR reads with MiXCR, one entry per CDR3 protein. Of around 500,000 distinct CDR3 sequences listed, approximately 11% were seen once; the top ten hold roughly 12%. The sample in question was PBMCs from blood, obtained about 40 days after vaccination. These TCRs come from a man aged 45-65 years who received an inactivated influenza vaccine. The CDR3 runs from the conserved cysteine through the conserved F or W. D genes are given only for firm matches. Expanded clones get a size class; other rows say once, few or many, or leave the size out.

clone_size j_call d_call v_call cdr3_aa cdr3_nt
NA TRBJ2-5 TRBD2 TRBV7-2 CASSQLAGGQETQYF TGTGCCAGCAGCCAACTAGCGGGGGGTCAAGAGACCCAGTACTTC
NA TRBJ2-3 TRBD2 TRBV12-3/TRBV12-4 CASSLLSARGGGDTQYF TGTGCCAGCAGTTTATTATCCGCGCGGGGGGGAGGAGATACGCAGTATTTT
many TRBJ2-5 TRBD2 TRBV29-1 CSVLAGGETQYF TGCAGCGTTCTAGCGGGAGGGGAGACCCAGTACTTC
many TRBJ2-1 TRBD1 TRBV12-3/TRBV12-4 CASRTGENNEQFF TGTGCCAGCCGGACAGGGGAGAACAATGAGCAGTTCTTC
NA TRBJ2-3 NA TRBV7-2 CASSLSGSRTDTQYF TGTGCCAGCAGCTTGTCGGGGAGTCGCACAGATACGCAGTATTTT
many TRBJ2-7 NA TRBV5-1 CASSFGTPGYEQYF TGCGCCAGCAGCTTCGGAACTCCGGGGTACGAGCAGTACTTC
NA TRBJ2-4 NA TRBV7-2 CASSLTGRKNIQYF TGTGCCAGCAGCTTAACAGGCCGCAAAAACATTCAGTACTTC
NA TRBJ1-4 NA TRBV12-3/TRBV12-4 CASSLLRNEKLFF TGTGCCAGCAGTTTACTCCGTAATGAAAAACTGTTTTTT
NA TRBJ2-7 NA TRBV5-1 CASSPTDPSYEQYF TGCGCCAGCAGCCCGACGGATCCCTCCTACGAGCAGTACTTC
many TRBJ1-6 NA TRBV12-3/TRBV12-4 CASSFVRGNSPLHF TGTGCCAGCAGTTTTGTCAGGGGTAATTCACCCCTCCACTTT
few TRBJ1-1 NA TRBV4-2 CASSQDLGARTEAFF TGTGCCAGCAGCCAAGATTTGGGGGCACGGACTGAAGCTTTCTTT
NA TRBJ1-5 NA TRBV15 CATSQGGNSNQPQHF TGTGCCACCAGCCAGGGAGGAAATAGCAATCAGCCCCAGCATTTT
NA TRBJ2-7 TRBD1 TRBV12-3/TRBV12-4 CASSLSGQPYEQYF TGTGCCAGCAGTTTGTCGGGACAGCCCTACGAGCAGTACTTC
many TRBJ2-4 NA TRBV5-1 CASSLSRALDIQYF TGCGCCAGCAGCTTGAGCAGGGCCTTGGACATTCAGTACTTC
many TRBJ2-7 TRBD1 TRBV6-5 CASSYSGTGLSYEQYF TGTGCCAGCAGTTACTCCGGGACAGGTCTCTCCTACGAGCAGTACTTC
NA TRBJ1-1 TRBD1 TRBV5-1 CASSLLEGARTEAFF TGCGCCAGCAGCTTATTAGAGGGGGCAAGGACTGAAGCTTTCTTT
NA TRBJ1-2 NA TRBV20-1 CSARVRVGALYGYTF TGCAGTGCTAGAGTGAGAGTGGGCGCTCTCTATGGCTACACCTTC
many TRBJ2-1 NA TRBV19 CASSIRARDEQFF TGTGCCAGTAGTATAAGGGCTAGAGATGAGCAGTTCTTC
NA TRBJ2-1 TRBD2 TRBV6-5 CASSYILAGEDEQFF TGTGCCAGCAGTTACATCCTAGCGGGGGAGGATGAGCAGTTCTTC
few TRBJ2-7 TRBD2 TRBV3-1 CASSPRTSGSDQYF TGTGCCAGCAGCCCTAGGACTAGCGGGAGTGATCAGTACTTC
NA TRBJ1-6 NA TRBV12-3/TRBV12-4 CASTGPLGVRGPLHF TGTGCCAGCACCGGCCCCCTCGGAGTAAGAGGTCCCCTCCACTTT
few TRBJ2-1 NA TRBV9 CASSVTSEQFF TGTGCCAGCAGCGTAACCTCTGAGCAGTTCTTC
many TRBJ2-3 NA TRBV7-8 CASSLDRVGGTTDTQYF TGTGCCAGCAGCTTAGATCGGGTTGGCGGAACCACAGATACGCAGTATTTT
few TRBJ1-2 NA TRBV15 CATSRGDKTYGYTF TGTGCCACCAGCAGAGGGGACAAGACCTATGGCTACACCTTC
many TRBJ2-7 NA TRBV5-1 CASSLEDNYEQYF TGCGCCAGCAGCTTGGAGGACAACTACGAGCAGTACTTC
few TRBJ2-7 TRBD2 TRBV15 CATSRTSGKIYEQYF TGTGCCACCAGTCGGACTAGCGGAAAGATCTACGAGCAGTACTTC
NA TRBJ2-1 NA TRBV4-2 CASRTPPNNEQFF TGTGCCAGCCGCACCCCACCCAACAATGAGCAGTTCTTC
NA TRBJ2-3 NA TRBV12-3/TRBV12-4 CAVGWGADTQYF TGTGCCGTGGGATGGGGAGCAGATACGCAGTATTTT
NA TRBJ1-1 TRBD1 TRBV4-3 CASSHVVRTGRTEAFF TGCGCCAGCAGCCACGTCGTTAGGACAGGGCGTACTGAAGCTTTCTTT
few TRBJ2-7 TRBD2 TRBV6-5 CASSSRNSGRANYEQYF TGTGCCAGCAGTTCCCGGAATAGCGGGAGGGCTAACTACGAGCAGTACTTC
few TRBJ2-5 NA TRBV20-1 CSARAAVRSIETQYF TGCAGTGCTAGAGCGGCCGTAAGATCTATAGAGACCCAGTACTTC
NA TRBJ1-1 NA TRBV20-1 CSARQSALEGAFF TGCAGTGCTAGACAATCGGCCCTGGAGGGAGCTTTCTTT
few TRBJ2-7 NA TRBV18 CASSPPGLFNYEQYF TGTGCCAGCTCACCCCCGGGCCTCTTCAACTACGAGCAGTACTTC
NA TRBJ1-1 NA TRBV10-2 CASSEAPGANTEAFF TGCGCCAGCAGTGAGGCTCCGGGGGCCAACACTGAAGCTTTCTTT
NA TRBJ2-1 NA TRBV5-1 CASEKSGAGVGEQFF TGCGCCAGTGAAAAATCCGGGGCAGGGGTTGGTGAGCAGTTCTTC
many TRBJ1-1 NA TRBV18 CASSQDKNTEAFF TGCGCCAGCAGCCAAGATAAGAACACTGAAGCTTTCTTT
NA TRBJ2-7 NA TRBV2 CASSEGSDSPYEQYF TGTGCCAGCAGTGAAGGCTCTGACAGCCCATACGAGCAGTACTTC
few TRBJ2-6 NA TRBV12-3/TRBV12-4 CASSTTTGPGANVLTF TGTGCCAGCAGTACCACAACAGGGCCCGGGGCCAACGTCCTGACTTTC
NA TRBJ2-7 NA TRBV12-3/TRBV12-4 CASSGRDTSSYEQYF TGTGCCAGCAGTGGCCGGGACACTAGCTCCTACGAGCAGTACTTC
NA TRBJ2-2 TRBD2 TRBV24-1 CATKGTSGRTGELFF TGTGCCACCAAGGGGACTAGCGGGAGAACCGGGGAGCTGTTTTTT
NA TRBJ2-7 NA TRBV20-1 CSADGHYYEQYF TGCAGTGCGGACGGACATTACTACGAGCAGTACTTC
many TRBJ1-3 NA TRBV2 CASSMDTRNTIYF TGTGCCAGCAGTATGGACACTCGAAACACCATATATTTT
NA TRBJ2-5 NA TRBV7-2 CASSLNWGLETQYF TGTGCCAGCAGCTTAAATTGGGGGCTTGAGACCCAGTACTTC
many TRBJ2-3 TRBD1 TRBV4-1 CASSQLTGGADTQYF TGCGCCAGCAGCCAACTGACAGGGGGTGCAGATACGCAGTATTTT
few TRBJ2-5 TRBD1 TRBV15 CAAQRGPRETQYF TGTGCCGCGCAGAGGGGGCCCAGGGAGACCCAGTACTTC
NA TRBJ2-1 TRBD1 TRBV18 CASSPDRDNEQFF TGTGCCAGCTCCCCAGACAGGGACAATGAGCAGTTCTTC
few TRBJ2-1 NA TRBV6-5 CASSSSSEEQFF TGTGCCAGCAGTTCTTCTTCCGAGGAGCAGTTCTTC
few TRBJ2-5 TRBD2 TRBV7-2 CASSAGLAEQTQYF TGTGCCAGCAGCGCGGGACTAGCGGAACAGACCCAGTACTTC
many TRBJ1-2 NA TRBV5-6 CASSLGMGTSGGYTF TGTGCCAGCAGCTTGGGGATGGGGACATCAGGCGGCTACACCTTC
NA TRBJ1-1 NA TRBV6-1 CASSPRVSTEAFF TGTGCCAGCAGCCCCAGGGTGAGCACTGAAGCTTTCTTT
NA TRBJ2-3 TRBD2 TRBV5-1 CASSPRTSGGTDTQYF TGCGCCAGCAGCCCTCGGACTAGCGGGGGCACAGATACGCAGTATTTT
NA TRBJ1-1 TRBD1 TRBV4-2 CASSQRDRATEAFF TGTGCCAGCAGCCAACGCGACAGGGCCACTGAAGCTTTCTTT
NA TRBJ1-1 TRBD1 TRBV5-1 CASSFSTGLDTEAFF TGCGCCAGCAGCTTTTCGACAGGGTTAGACACTGAAGCTTTCTTT
NA TRBJ1-5 NA TRBV7-8 CASSNYPSQVQPQHF TGTGCCAGCAGCAATTACCCCTCCCAGGTTCAGCCCCAGCATTTT
NA TRBJ2-1 NA TRBV4-3 CASSQWLASSDNEQFF TGCGCCAGCAGCCAATGGCTGGCTAGCAGTGACAATGAGCAGTTCTTC